These 18 T cell receptor beta chains came from one sample sequenced in a study of human T cells and chemical hapten exposure. TCRdb redid the calling of the RACE reads with MiXCR, one entry per CDR3 protein. The profile shows roughly 200,000 distinct CDR3 sequences, roughly a quarter of them singletons. Time point defined: patch test 3, about 24 weeks after DPC sensitization. Treatment specified: therapeutic diphenylcyclopropenone sensitization with weekly scalp DPC. Specimen: whole blood, collected in connection with sensitization to the hapten diphenylcyclopropenone (DPC). These receptors originate from a middle-aged woman with alopecia areata. Some clones in this sample may be carry-over from other donors' samples.

The V and J genes are TRBV29-1 and TRBJ1-1; D gene unclear. The V gene's germline CDR1 is SQVTM and CDR2 ANQGSEA. V dropped 5 bases and J dropped 1 base, with 2 bases sitting between them. This CDR3 comprises 10 residues. The CDR3, as DNA: TGCAGCGTTTCGAACACTGAAGCTTTCTTT. Protein product: CSVSNTEAFF.

J is TRBJ1-5 and V is TRBV28; TRBD1 matches at 9 bases. Germline lookup yields CDR1 MDHEN and CDR2 SYDVKM. V dropped 6 bases and J dropped 4; count of bases not matched to a gene: 7. The CDR3 covers 15 residues. CDR3 amino acids: CASRTWGTGNQPQHF. The CDR3 region has the DNA TGTGCCAGCAGGACATGGGGGACAGGGAATCAGCCCCAGCATTTT.

This chain connects TRBV10-3 to TRBJ1-6; no definite D call. Trimming took off 4 bases at V and 9 bases at J, with 19 bases between the two ends. CDR1 and CDR2 from the germline V gene are ENHRY and SYGVKD. This CDR3 spans 16 amino acids. CDR3 DNA: TGTGCCATCAGTGGCTCCCCGGCAGGAAGTTTTTCACCCCTCCACTTT. It codes for CAISGSPAGSFSPLHF.

V is TRBV6-6 and J is TRBJ2-4, with 7 bases fitting TRBD1. Germline V gene lookup returns CDR1 MNHNY and CDR2 SVGAGI (reference sequence). Germline trimming cut 2 bases from V and 5 bases from J; bases unmatched to any gene: 6. CDR3 length: 15 residues. CDR3 coding DNA: TGTGCCAGCAGTTACGCAACCGGGACAGAAAACATTCAGTACTTC. It codes for CASSYATGTENIQYF.

The table lists this clonotype with a few counts. This chain connects TRBV28 to TRBJ2-7; no reliable D call. Deletions cut 7 bases from V and 3 bases from J, with 4 bases between. CDR1 is MDHEN, CDR2 SYDVKM, per germline. The CDR3 has 10 amino acids. The CDR3 DNA follows: TGTGCCAGCAAAGACTACGAGCAGTACTTC. This encodes CASKDYEQYF.

This clonotype was observed at least ten times. The V gene is TRBV29-1, the J gene TRBJ2-3; D unclear. The germline V gene has CDR1 SQVTM and CDR2 ANQGSEA. Trimming took off 0 bases at V and 4 bases at J, with 11 bases between the two ends. This CDR3 has 14 amino acids. The CDR3 reads CSVEDRNRADTQYF. CDR3 nucleotide sequence: TGCAGCGTTGAAGATCGAAACAGAGCAGATACGCAGTATTTT.

This clonotype was seen only a few times. The CDR3 DNA reads as TGTGCCAGCAGTTCCGGGGTGGTTTTCTGGAATTCACCCCTCCACTTT. Protein product: CASSSGVVFWNSPLHF. This chain joins TRBV6-2 or TRBV6-3 and TRBJ1-6; no reliable D call. Trimming took off 4 bases at V and 7 bases at J, with 17 bases between the two ends. This CDR3 region has 16 residues. Germline loops: CDR1 MNHEY, CDR2 SVGEGT.

In its sample, this clonotype was seen many times. The gene calls are TRBV20-1 and TRBJ1-1; 10 bases are shared with TRBD1. J gave up 5 bases and V 6 bases, and 6 bases lay outside the gene matches. The CDR3 sequence is 13 residues long. Germline-derived CDR1 and CDR2 are DFQATT and SNEGSKA (reference sequence). The CDR3 DNA is TGCAGTGCCCCCGGGACAGGGGAGACTGAAGCTTTCTTT. Translated: CSAPGTGETEAFF.

This clonotype showed up just a few times. The rearrangement links TRBV6-2 or TRBV6-3 to TRBJ2-7, with a weak D call TRBD1 (5 bases). Between the trimmed V and J ends, which lost 4 bases and 3 bases, there was a span of 16 bases. Germline lookup yields CDR1 MNHEY and CDR2 SVGEGT. The CDR3 is made up of 15 amino acids. The CDR3, as DNA: TGTGCCAGCAGTTCGGTCCTCGGACAAAGCTACGAGCAGTACTTC. This sequence encodes CASSSVLGQSYEQYF.

The chain couples TRBV4-3 to TRBJ2-2; 8 bases agree with TRBD1. Trimming at V came to 2 bases and at J to 8 bases, leaving 13 bases not matched to a gene. Looked up from germline, CDR1 is LGHNA and CDR2 is YSLEER. The CDR3 contains 17 residues. The CDR3 loop reads CASSQFSQGQEHGELFF. The CDR3 DNA reads as TGCGCCAGCAGCCAATTTTCTCAGGGACAGGAGCATGGGGAGCTGTTTTTT.

This rearrangement joins TRBV11-2 to TRBJ2-7, with D perhaps matching TRBD1 (6 bases). V was cut by 0 bases and J by 6 bases, with 15 bases left in between. The CDR3 runs to 15 residues. Germline values: CDR1 SGHAT, CDR2 FQNNGV. The CDR3 region has the DNA TGTGCCAGCAGCTTAGATCCCCGTTTAGGGGGCGAGCAGTACTTC. Its translation: CASSLDPRLGGEQYF. The complete variable domain, with remaining parts taken from reference TRBV11-2 and TRBJ2-7, reads EAGVAQSPRYKIIEKRQSVAFWCNPISGHATLYWYQQILGQGPKLLIQFQNNGVVDDSQLPKDRFSAERLKGVDSTLKIQPAKLEDSAVYLCASSLDPRLGGEQYFGPGTRLTVT.

The chain carries TRBV6-6 and TRBJ2-7; D remains ambiguous. This CDR3 spans 12 amino acids. Per germline, CDR1 MNHNY and CDR2 SVGAGI (reference sequence). Trimming stripped 6 bases from V and 0 bases from J, with 6 bases between. CDR3 DNA sequence: TGTGCCAGCAGCACACCCTCCTACGAGCAGTACTTC. This codes for CASSTPSYEQYF.

V usage is TRBV29-1 and J usage is TRBJ2-7, with 8 bases aligning to TRBD1. Trimming removed 6 bases from V and 2 bases from J; junction bases left unmatched: 3. The length of the CDR3 is 12 residues. Germline V CDR1 and CDR2: SQVTM, ANQGSEA. The chain's CDR3 is CSVRQGPYEQYF. The CDR3 DNA reads as TGCAGCGTCCGACAGGGGCCCTACGAGCAGTACTTC.

The chain is built from TRBV5-1 and TRBJ2-2, with TRBD1 matching over 7 bases. The CDR3 consists of 15 residues. Germline CDR1 and CDR2: SGHRS and YFSETQ. V shed 4 bases and J 5 bases; nucleotides not matched to a gene: 8. In nucleotides, the CDR3 is TGCGCCAGCAGCGCACAGACGGGACAGACCGGGGAGCTGTTTTTT. This codes for CASSAQTGQTGELFF.

This clonotype was picked up a small number of times. The J gene is TRBJ2-7, the V gene TRBV20-1, with D uncertain. The CDR3 runs to 11 residues. Germline assignment: CDR1 DFQATT and CDR2 SNEGSKA (reference sequence). V lost 0 bases to trimming and J lost 7 bases, with 7 bases between them. The chain's CDR3 is CSARDRTEQYF. The CDR3 DNA sequence: TGCAGTGCTAGAGATAGGACGGAGCAGTACTTC.

This clonotype was picked up a small number of times. This chain links TRBV18 with TRBJ2-1, with 8 bases that match TRBD2. The CDR3 has 16 amino acids. V lost 3 bases to trimming and J lost 0 bases; unmatched junction nucleotides: 4. Germline V gene lookup returns CDR1 KGHSH and CDR2 LQKENI. The CDR3 reads CASSPTTSGSYNEQFF. DNA for the CDR3: TGTGCCAGCTCACCTACCACTAGCGGCTCCTACAATGAGCAGTTCTTC.

The J gene is TRBJ2-1, the V gene TRBV7-9; D call uncertain. The V end lost 2 bases, the J end lost 14 bases, and 13 bases lay between the germline ends. Germline CDR1 is SEHNR and CDR2 is FQNEAQ (reference sequence). This CDR3 spans 12 amino acids. The CDR3: CASSLSPGPEFF. CDR3 sequence (DNA): TGTGCCAGCAGCTTAAGTCCCGGTCCGGAGTTCTTC.

At least ten counts were recorded for this clonotype. The chain has TRBV12-3 or TRBV12-4 and TRBJ2-2; maybe TRBD1 (6 bases). V was pared by 5 bases and J by 4 bases, with 8 bases between. The CDR3 runs to 13 residues. The CDR3 here is CASSLRGTGELFF. DNA for the CDR3: TGTGCCAGCAGTCTCAGGGGCACCGGGGAGCTGTTTTTT.